This T cell receptor beta chain comes out of a study of cytotoxic CD8 clonotypes in ibrutinib-treated CLL. The study's findings and limits: Clonality went higher at ibrutinib response and then dropped back toward baseline at progression. Public clonotypes, found uncommonly, either contracted or stayed stable on treatment. Starting clonality was above that of age-matched healthy donors and tracked circulating CD8+ T-cell counts.

Trimming took off 0 bases at V and 1 base at J, with 4 bases between the two ends. Germline-derived CDR1 and CDR2 are MNHEY and SMNVEV (reference sequence). CDR3 length: 14 residues. Target depth was 1 in 200,000 to 1 in 1 million T cells, about 10x per clonotype. The repertoire was sequenced with immunoSEQ multiplex PCR; TCRdb's copy has only in-frame clones and lacks some. The table records about 50,000 clones, 70% to 90% of them present only once. Of note for this clone: Its specificity is not known.

The V call is TRBV27, the J call TRBJ1-5; D not resolved. The sequenced sample was PBMCs, obtained after 24 months of ibrutinib treatment. The source of this sequence is a human donor with chronic lymphocytic leukemia. CDR3 sequence: CASSLSWSNQPQHF. DNA of the CDR3: TGTGCCAGCAGTTTATCTTGGAGCAATCAGCCCCAGCATTTT.